Following are 12 T cell receptor beta chains from one sample sequenced in a study of T-cell reconstitution after alpha-beta-depleted transplantation in children (dated by TCRdb to the mid-2010s). To prepare the library, PCR was applied. Sequencing was carried out with an Illumina HiSeq 2500. To normalize quantification of the TCRbeta repertoire, the TCR libraries were built with molecular barcoding that relied on unique molecular identifiers. TCRdb cleaned the public reads at Q25 with fastp, built clones with MiXCR and kept in-frame beta chains. When rows share a CDR3 protein, they turn into one entry using the most common DNA and genes. The sample contains 200,000 to 250,000 distinct CDR3 sequences, approximately 10% of them found a single time. The ten largest clones represent 5% to 7% of the sample. The source material was PBMCs from the stem cell graft donor, sampled from the stem cell graft. The receptors here all came from a human donor who donated a stem cell graft to a child with acute lymphoblastic leukemia.

This clonotype has only a few counts. The V gene is TRBV7-9, the J gene TRBJ2-3; 8 bases line up with TRBD1. With 3 bases clipped from V and 4 bases from J, the junction kept 6 bases outside the gene matches. CDR3 size: 15 residues. Germline V gene lookup returns CDR1 SEHNR and CDR2 FQNEAQ (reference sequence). CDR3 nucleotide sequence: TGTGCCAGCAGCTTCTCGGACAGGGATCCAGATACGCAGTATTTT. It is translated as CASSFSDRDPDTQYF.

This clonotype was recorded at least ten times. The rearrangement links TRBV5-1 to TRBJ2-7, with D tentatively TRBD2 (5 bases). The CDR3 spans 14 residues. The V gene lost 4 bases and the J gene lost 0 bases, with 11 bases spanning the gap. The germline gives CDR1 SGHRS, CDR2 YFSETQ. CDR3 sequence: CASSKDSNSYEQYF. The CDR3 DNA reads TGCGCCAGCAGCAAGGACTCAAACTCCTACGAGCAGTACTTC.

This clonotype was counted at least ten times. The chain combines TRBV5-1 with TRBJ1-2; no firm D call. The CDR3 sequence is 14 residues long. Germline CDR1 reads SGHRS; CDR2 reads YFSETQ. Trimming stripped 0 bases from V and 7 bases from J, with 13 bases between. The CDR3 coding sequence is TGCGCCAGCAGCTTGGCCATAGCCGAACGTGGCTACACCTTC. Translated, it gives CASSLAIAERGYTF. Full variable domain (outside the CDR3, taken from reference TRBV5-1 and TRBJ1-2): KAGVTQTPRYLIKTRGQQVTLSCSPISGHRSVSWYQQTPGQGLQFLFEYFSETQRNKGNFPGRFSGRQFSNSRSEMNVSTLELGDSALYLCASSLAIAERGYTFGSGTRLTVV.

The sample holds many counts of this clonotype. The genes are TRBV6-2 or TRBV6-3 and TRBJ1-5; D might be TRBD1 (6 bases). This CDR3 has 18 amino acids. V dropped 0 bases and J dropped 1 base, with 16 bases sitting between them. Germline-derived CDR1 and CDR2 are MNHEY and SVGEGT. Here the CDR3 DNA reads TGTGCCAGCAGTTACTCGACAGACAGGTCTCGGAGCAATCAGCCCCAGCATTTT. Its translation is CASSYSTDRSRSNQPQHF.

The chain combines TRBV3-1 with TRBJ2-2, with 8 nucleotides matching TRBD2. CDR3 length equals 14 residues. Germline V gene data show CDR1 as LGHDT and CDR2 as YNNKEL (reference sequence). V shed 8 bases and J 0 bases; nucleotides not matched to a gene: 2. In DNA, the CDR3 is TGTGCCAGCCTTAGCGGGGCGAACACCGGGGAGCTGTTTTTT. The encoded protein is CASLSGANTGELFF.

The chain is built from TRBV5-1 and TRBJ2-7, with a possible D match to TRBD2 (5 bases). Between the trimmed V and J ends, which lost 1 base and 2 bases, there was a span of 13 bases. Germline loops: CDR1 SGHRS, CDR2 YFSETQ. The CDR3 covers 15 residues. CDR3 residues: CASSLTGLQPYEQYF. The CDR3 DNA reads as TGCGCCAGCAGCTTGACCGGACTGCAACCCTACGAGCAGTACTTC.

This clonotype appeared a few times. The chain uses TRBV10-3 and TRBJ1-2; 8 positions agree with TRBD1. Germline CDR1 ENHRY, CDR2 SYGVKD. The CDR3 runs to 14 residues. After removal of 0 bases from V and 6 bases from J, the junction contained 3 bases not matched to a gene. The CDR3, as DNA: TGTGCCATCAGTGAGTCGCCGGACAGGGATGGCTACACCTTC. It yields the protein CAISESPDRDGYTF.

This clonotype has a count of ten or more. The gene calls are TRBV20-1 and TRBJ1-1; no reliable D call. Germline V gene lookup returns CDR1 DFQATT and CDR2 SNEGSKA (reference sequence). The V gene lost 4 bases and the J gene lost 0 bases, with 12 bases spanning the gap. The CDR3 totals 14 residues. In nucleotides, the CDR3 is TGCAGTGCTAACCGGCAGCCCATGAACACTGAAGCTTTCTTT. This encodes CSANRQPMNTEAFF.

The gene calls are TRBV29-1 and TRBJ2-3; unclear D gene. This CDR3 is built from 14 residues. Trimming shortened V by 3 bases and J by 1 base, and 11 bases separated the two germline ends. Looked up from germline, CDR1 is SQVTM and CDR2 is ANQGSEA. The CDR3 is CSVDTSRGTDTQYF. The CDR3 DNA is TGCAGCGTTGATACCTCACGGGGCACAGATACGCAGTATTTT.

J is TRBJ2-1 and V is TRBV6-1; D is uncertain. Per the germline V gene, CDR1 is MNHNS and CDR2 is SASEGT. This CDR3 spans 16 amino acids. V was trimmed by 4 bases and J by 0 bases, leaving 13 bases between them. The CDR3 spells CASSVRPHSSYNEQFF. For the CDR3, the DNA is TGTGCCAGCAGTGTCAGGCCCCACAGCTCCTACAATGAGCAGTTCTTC.

In its sample, this clonotype was seen a few times. The CDR3 DNA reads as TGTGCCAGTAGTATAGAAGGTAGGGGCTGGCAGCCCCAGCATTTT. Its translation: CASSIEGRGWQPQHF. The chain is built from TRBV19 and TRBJ1-5, with a possible D match to TRBD1 (5 bases). There are 15 residues in the CDR3. CDR1 LNHDA and CDR2 SQIVND come from the germline V gene (reference sequence). Trimming removed 0 bases at V and 7 bases at J, with 13 bases between. The full variable domain, in which reference TRBV19 and TRBJ1-5 provide the parts outside the CDR3, is DGGITQSPKYLFRKEGQNVTLSCEQNLNHDAMYWYRQDPGQGLRLIYYSQIVNDFQKGDIAEGYSVSREKKESFPLTVTSAQKNPTAFYLCASSIEGRGWQPQHFGDGTRLSIL.

This chain uses TRBV5-1 with TRBJ1-4; TRBD1 matches at 9 bases. Germline V gene data show CDR1 as SGHRS and CDR2 as YFSETQ. The J segment lost 7 bases and the V segment lost 5 bases, leaving 6 bases of the junction unmatched. The CDR3 loop spans 14 amino acids. The CDR3 spells CASSRDRDGEKLFF. CDR3 sequence (DNA): TGCGCCAGCAGTCGGGACAGGGATGGTGAAAAACTGTTTTTT.